This entry concerns a single T cell receptor beta chain. Using immunoSEQ multiplex PCR, the repertoire was profiled, and TCRdb retains in-frame clones only, with some absent. The table includes some 140,000 clones, roughly 84% detected once. These data belong to a study of blood T cell repertoires in COVID-19. This CDR3 comprises 18 residues. Deletions cut 3 bases from V and 4 bases from J, with 20 bases between. CDR1 and CDR2 (germline): KGHDR, SFDVKD. The genes are TRBV24-1 and TRBJ2-2; weak D call: TRBD2 (6 bases). The sequence was collected from a man between 60 and 70 years old with COVID-19, enrolled during active disease. The sequenced sample was peripheral blood. The CDR3 reads CATSDPAARGRSTGELFF. In DNA, the CDR3 is TGTGCCACCAGTGATCCGGCAGCCCGGGGGAGGAGCACCGGGGAGCTGTTTTTT.